This T cell receptor beta chain was profiled in a study of blood T cell repertoires in COVID-19. Study summary: Spain, Italy and the United States supplied samples that represented acute and convalescent COVID-19. PBMCs, B-cell-depleted T cells, or T cells were the source of the cDNA or gDNA that made up the material.

Germline CDR1 SGHRS, CDR2 YFSETQ. V trimming: 2 bases; J trimming: 0 bases; junction bases outside the gene matches: 2. The CDR3 sequence is 17 residues long. This clone was counted a few times. The repertoire was sequenced with immunoSEQ multiplex PCR; TCRdb's copy has only in-frame clones and lacks some. The sample contains about 280,000 clones, approximately 86% of which appear only once. The sequencing sample was made of peripheral blood. V gene TRBV5-1 combines with J gene TRBJ2-3; 14 nucleotides align to TRBD2. The source is a woman aged 70 to 79 with COVID-19, enrolled during active disease. The CDR3 DNA reads as TGCGCCAGCAGCTTCGGACTAGCGGGGGGTAGCACAGATACGCAGTATTTT. Translating gives CASSFGLAGGSTDTQYF.